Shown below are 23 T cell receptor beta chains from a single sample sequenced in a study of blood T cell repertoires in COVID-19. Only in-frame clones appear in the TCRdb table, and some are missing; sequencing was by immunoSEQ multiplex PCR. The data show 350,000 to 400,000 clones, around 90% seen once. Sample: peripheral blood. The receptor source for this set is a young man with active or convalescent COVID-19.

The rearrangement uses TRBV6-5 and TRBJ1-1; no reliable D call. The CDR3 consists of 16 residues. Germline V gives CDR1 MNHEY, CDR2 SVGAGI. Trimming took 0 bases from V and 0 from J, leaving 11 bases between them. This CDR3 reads CASSYSVLMMNTEAFF. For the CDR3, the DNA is TGTGCCAGCAGTTACTCGGTACTTATGATGAACACTGAAGCTTTCTTT.

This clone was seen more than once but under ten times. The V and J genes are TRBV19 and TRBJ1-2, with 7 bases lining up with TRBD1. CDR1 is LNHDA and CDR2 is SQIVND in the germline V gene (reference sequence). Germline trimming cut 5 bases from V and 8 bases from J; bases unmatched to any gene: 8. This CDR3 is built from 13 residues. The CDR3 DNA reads TGTGCCAGTAGTTCTACAGGGGTGAGCGGCTACACCTTC. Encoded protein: CASSSTGVSGYTF.

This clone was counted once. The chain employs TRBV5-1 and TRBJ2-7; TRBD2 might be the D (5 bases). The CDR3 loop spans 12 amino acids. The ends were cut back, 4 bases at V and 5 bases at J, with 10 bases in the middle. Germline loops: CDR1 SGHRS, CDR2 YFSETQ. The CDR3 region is CASSPGDNEQYF. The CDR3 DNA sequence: TGCGCCAGCAGCCCCGGGGATAACGAGCAGTACTTC. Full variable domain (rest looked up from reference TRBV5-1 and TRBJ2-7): KAGVTQTPRYLIKTRGQQVTLSCSPISGHRSVSWYQQTPGQGLQFLFEYFSETQRNKGNFPGRFSGRQFSNSRSEMNVSTLELGDSALYLCASSPGDNEQYFGPGTRLTVT.

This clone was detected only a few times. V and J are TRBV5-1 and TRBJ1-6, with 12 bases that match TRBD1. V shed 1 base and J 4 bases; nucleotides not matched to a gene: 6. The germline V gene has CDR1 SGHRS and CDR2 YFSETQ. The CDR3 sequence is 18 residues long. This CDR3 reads CASSLRLGQGAYNSPLHF. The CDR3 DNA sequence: TGCGCCAGCAGCTTGAGGTTGGGACAGGGGGCTTATAATTCACCCCTCCACTTT.

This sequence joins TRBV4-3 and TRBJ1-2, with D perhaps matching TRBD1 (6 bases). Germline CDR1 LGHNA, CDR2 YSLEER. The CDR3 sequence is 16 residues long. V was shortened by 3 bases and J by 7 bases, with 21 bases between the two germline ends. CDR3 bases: TGCGCCAGCAGCCACCTAGGGCAGGGGCTCATTGGTGGCTACACCTTC. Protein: CASSHLGQGLIGGYTF.

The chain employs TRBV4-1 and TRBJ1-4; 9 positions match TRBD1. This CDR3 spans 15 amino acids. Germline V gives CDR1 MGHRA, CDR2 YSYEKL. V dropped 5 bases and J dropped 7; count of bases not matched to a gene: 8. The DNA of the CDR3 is TGCGCCAGCAGCGCGAGGGACAGGGCAGGTGAAAAACTGTTTTTT. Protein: CASSARDRAGEKLFF.

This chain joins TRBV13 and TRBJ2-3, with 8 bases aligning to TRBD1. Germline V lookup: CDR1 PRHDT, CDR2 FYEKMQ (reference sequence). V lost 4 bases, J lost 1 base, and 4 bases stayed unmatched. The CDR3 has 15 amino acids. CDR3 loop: CASSSDRGRTDTQYF. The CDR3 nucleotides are TGTGCCAGCAGCTCAGACAGGGGTCGCACAGATACGCAGTATTTT.

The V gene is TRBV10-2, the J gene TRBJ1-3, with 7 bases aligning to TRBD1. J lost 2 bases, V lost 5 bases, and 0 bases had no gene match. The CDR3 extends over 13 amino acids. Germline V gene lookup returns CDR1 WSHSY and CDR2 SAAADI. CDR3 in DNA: TGCGCCAGCAGTACAGGGGCTGGAAACACCATATATTTT. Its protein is CASSTGAGNTIYF.

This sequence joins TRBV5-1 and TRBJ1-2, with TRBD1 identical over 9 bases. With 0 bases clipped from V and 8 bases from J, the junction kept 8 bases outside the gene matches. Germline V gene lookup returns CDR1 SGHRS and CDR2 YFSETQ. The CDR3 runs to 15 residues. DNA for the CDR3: TGCGCCAGCAGCTTGGGGGGACAGGGAATCGGAGGCTACACCTTC. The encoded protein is CASSLGGQGIGGYTF.

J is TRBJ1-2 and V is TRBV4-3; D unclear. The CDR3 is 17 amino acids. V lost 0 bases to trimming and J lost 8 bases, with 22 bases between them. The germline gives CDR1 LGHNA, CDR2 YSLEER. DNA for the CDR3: TGCGCCAGCAGCCAAGATCGGGGAGGAGCAACTTCCCCCGGCTACACCTTC. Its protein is CASSQDRGGATSPGYTF.

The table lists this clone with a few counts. The CDR3 reads CASSIWGDPERGPNYEQYF. The CDR3, as DNA: TGTGCCAGTAGTATTTGGGGCGACCCGGAGCGGGGGCCCAACTACGAGCAGTACTTC. This chain joins TRBV19 and TRBJ2-7; 8 bases are shared with TRBD2. The CDR3 loop spans 19 amino acids. Germline CDR1 LNHDA, CDR2 SQIVND (reference sequence). Trimming removed 3 bases from V and 3 bases from J; junction bases left unmatched: 19.

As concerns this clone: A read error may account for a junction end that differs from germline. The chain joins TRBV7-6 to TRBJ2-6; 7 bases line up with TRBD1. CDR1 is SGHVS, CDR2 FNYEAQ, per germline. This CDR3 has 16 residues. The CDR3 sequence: CASSLEQGSGANVLTF. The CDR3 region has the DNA TGTGCCAGCAGCTTAGAACAGGGGTCTGGGGCCAACGTGCTGACTTTC. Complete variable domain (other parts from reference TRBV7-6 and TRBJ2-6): GAGVSQSPRYKVTKRGQDVALRCDPISGHVSLYWYRQALGQGPEFLTYFNYEAQQDKSGLPNDRFSAERPEGSISTLTIQRTEQRDSAMYRCASSLEQGSGANVLTFGAGSRLTVL.

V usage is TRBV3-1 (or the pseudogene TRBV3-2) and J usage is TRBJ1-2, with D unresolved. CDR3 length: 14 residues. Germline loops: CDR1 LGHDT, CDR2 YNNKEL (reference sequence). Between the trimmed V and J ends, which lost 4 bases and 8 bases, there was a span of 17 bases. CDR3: CASSRGGAGNGYTF. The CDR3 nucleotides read TGTGCCAGCAGCCGGGGAGGCGCAGGAAACGGCTACACCTTC.

Written as DNA, the CDR3 is TGTGCCAGTAATGAGAATAGCAATCAGCCCCAGCATTTT. Protein: CASNENSNQPQHF. The V and J genes are TRBV19 and TRBJ1-5; no reliable D call. Trimming pared 7 bases from V and 0 bases from J, leaving 7 bases between. The germline CDR1 and CDR2 sequences are LNHDA and SQIVND (reference sequence). The CDR3 is 13 residues long.

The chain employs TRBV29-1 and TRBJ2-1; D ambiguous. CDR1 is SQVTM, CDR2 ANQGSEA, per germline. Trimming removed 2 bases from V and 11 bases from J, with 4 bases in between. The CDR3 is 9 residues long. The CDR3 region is CSVELQQFF. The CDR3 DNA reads TGCAGCGTTGAACTCCAGCAGTTCTTC.

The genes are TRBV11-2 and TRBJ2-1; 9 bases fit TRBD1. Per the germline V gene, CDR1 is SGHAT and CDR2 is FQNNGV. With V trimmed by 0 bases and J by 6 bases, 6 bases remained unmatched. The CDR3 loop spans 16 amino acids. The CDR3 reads CASSLEFATGGNEQFF. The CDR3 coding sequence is TGTGCCAGCAGCTTAGAGTTCGCGACAGGGGGCAATGAGCAGTTCTTC.

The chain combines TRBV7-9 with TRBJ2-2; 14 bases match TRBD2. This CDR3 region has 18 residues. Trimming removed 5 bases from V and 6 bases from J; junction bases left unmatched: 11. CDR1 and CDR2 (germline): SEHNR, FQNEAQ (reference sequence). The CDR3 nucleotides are TGTGCCAGCAGCCCCGGGACTAGCGGGAGTAAATTCGCCGGGGAGCTGTTTTTT. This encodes CASSPGTSGSKFAGELFF.

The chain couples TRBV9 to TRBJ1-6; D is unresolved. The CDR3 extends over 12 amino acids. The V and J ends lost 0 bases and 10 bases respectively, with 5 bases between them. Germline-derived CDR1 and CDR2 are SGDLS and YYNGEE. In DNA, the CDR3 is TGTGCCAGCAGCGTAGGGAGCTCACCCCTCCACTTT. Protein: CASSVGSSPLHF.

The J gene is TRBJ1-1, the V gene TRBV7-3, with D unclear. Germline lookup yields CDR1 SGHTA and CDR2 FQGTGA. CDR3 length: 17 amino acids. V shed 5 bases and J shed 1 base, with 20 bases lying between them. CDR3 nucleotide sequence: TGTGCCAGCAGCCCCCAAGCGGGGTTAGTATCGAACACTGAAGCTTTCTTT. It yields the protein CASSPQAGLVSNTEAFF. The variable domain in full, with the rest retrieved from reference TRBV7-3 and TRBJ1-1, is GAGVSQTPSNKVTEKGKYVELRCDPISGHTALYWYRQSLGQGPEFLIYFQGTGAADDSGLPNDRFFAVRPEGSVSTLKIQRTERGDSAVYLCASSPQAGLVSNTEAFFGQGTRLTVV.

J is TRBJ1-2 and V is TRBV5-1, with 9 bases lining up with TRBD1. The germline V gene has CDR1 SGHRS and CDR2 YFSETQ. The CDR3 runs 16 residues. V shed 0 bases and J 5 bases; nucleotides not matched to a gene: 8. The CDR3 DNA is TGCGCCAGCAGCTTGGGAGGGACAGGGCTGGGGTATGGCTACACCTTC. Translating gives CASSLGGTGLGYGYTF.

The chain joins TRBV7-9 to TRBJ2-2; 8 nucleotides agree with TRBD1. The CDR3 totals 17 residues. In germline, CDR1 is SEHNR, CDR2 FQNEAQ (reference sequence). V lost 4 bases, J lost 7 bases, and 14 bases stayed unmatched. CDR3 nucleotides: TGTGCCAGCAGCTCAGATCTCGGACAGGGAACGAGCGGGGAGCTGTTTTTT. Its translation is CASSSDLGQGTSGELFF.

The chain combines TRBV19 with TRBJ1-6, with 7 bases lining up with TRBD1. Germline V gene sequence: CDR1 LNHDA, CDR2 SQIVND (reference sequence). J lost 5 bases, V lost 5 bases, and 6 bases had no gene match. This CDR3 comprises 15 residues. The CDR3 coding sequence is TGTGCCAGTAGTGGTCCGGGACAGAATAATTCACCCCTCCACTTT. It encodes CASSGPGQNNSPLHF.

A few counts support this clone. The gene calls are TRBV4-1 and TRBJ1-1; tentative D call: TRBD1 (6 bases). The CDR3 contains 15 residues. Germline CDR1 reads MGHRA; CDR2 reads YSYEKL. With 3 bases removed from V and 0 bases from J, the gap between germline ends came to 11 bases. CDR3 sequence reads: CASSQLRGMNTEAFF. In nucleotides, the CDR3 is TGCGCCAGCAGCCAGCTCAGGGGTATGAACACTGAAGCTTTCTTT.